The rows below give T cell receptor beta chains drawn from one sample of a study of blood T cell repertoires in COVID-19. The data were produced by immunoSEQ multiplex PCR, yet TCRdb's version contains in-frame clones alone and is incomplete. The sample records approximately 92,000 clones, 70% to 90% being singletons. Sequenced input: peripheral blood. Every receptor here comes from a woman in her sixties in a cohort sampled during active or convalescent COVID-19. Both conserved end residues are part of each CDR3. D genes are given only for firm matches. The size entry is marked missing in some rows and otherwise reads once, few, many or a size class.

V: TRBV3-1/TRBV3-2
D: -
J: TRBJ1-1
size: -
CDR3: CASSQDVDTEAFF
DNA: TGTGCCAGCAGCCAAGACGTTGACACTGAAGCTTTCTTT

V: TRBV13
D: TRBD2
J: TRBJ2-2
size: -
CDR3: CASRSGRDTGELFF
DNA: TGTGCCAGCAGGAGCGGGAGGGACACCGGGGAGCTGTTTTTT

V: TRBV3-1/TRBV3-2
D: TRBD1
J: TRBJ1-4
size: few
CDR3: CASSQDLGTGVEKLFF
DNA: TGTGCCAGCAGCCAAGATCTCGGGACAGGGGTTGAAAAACTGTTTTTT

V: TRBV20-1
D: -
J: TRBJ2-1
size: -
CDR3: CRLSEAFEQFF
DNA: TGCAGGCTCAGTGAGGCTTTCGAGCAGTTCTTC

V: TRBV2
D: -
J: TRBJ1-1
size: -
CDR3: CASSVIPGLMNTEAFF
DNA: TGTGCCAGCAGTGTCATCCCAGGACTCATGAACACTGAAGCTTTCTTT

V: TRBV7-3
D: TRBD1
J: TRBJ2-1
size: few
CDR3: CASSSTGSSYNEQFF
DNA: TGTGCCAGCAGCTCGACAGGGAGCTCCTACAATGAGCAGTTCTTC

V: TRBV12-5
D: -
J: TRBJ1-2
size: -
CDR3: CASGADRSPGGYTF
DNA: TGTGCTAGTGGGGCCGACAGGTCCCCGGGAGGCTACACCTTC

V: TRBV12-3/TRBV12-4
D: -
J: TRBJ1-5
size: -
CDR3: CASSLTVDQPQHF
DNA: TGTGCCAGCAGTTTAACAGTCGATCAGCCCCAGCATTTT

V: TRBV27
D: TRBD1
J: TRBJ1-2
size: -
CDR3: CASSLGQGAANYGYTF
DNA: TGTGCCAGCAGTTTGGGACAGGGGGCGGCTAACTATGGCTACACCTTC

V: TRBV4-2
D: TRBD1
J: TRBJ2-1
size: -
CDR3: CASRQTGSSYNEQFF
DNA: TGTGCCAGCAGACAGACAGGGAGCTCCTACAATGAGCAGTTCTTC

V: TRBV19
D: -
J: TRBJ2-7
size: -
CDR3: CASKEDSGTYEQYF
DNA: TGTGCCAGTAAAGAAGATAGCGGAACCTACGAGCAGTACTTC

V: TRBV18
D: TRBD1
J: TRBJ1-3
size: few
CDR3: CASSPALGTGPGNTIYF
DNA: TGTGCCAGCTCACCGGCCCTCGGGACAGGGCCAGGAAACACCATATATTTT

V: TRBV5-1
D: -
J: TRBJ2-1
size: -
CDR3: CASSLGGTRYNEQFF
DNA: TGCGCCAGCAGCTTGGGCGGGACTCGGTACAATGAGCAGTTCTTC

V: TRBV7-3
D: -
J: TRBJ1-2
size: -
CDR3: CASSVTGSDGYTF
DNA: TGTGCCAGCAGCGTTACAGGTTCAGATGGCTACACCTTC

V: TRBV27
D: TRBD1
J: TRBJ1-4
size: -
CDR3: CASSDDRGIEKLFF
DNA: TGTGCCAGCAGTGATGACAGGGGGATTGAAAAACTGTTTTTT

V: TRBV11-1
D: -
J: TRBJ2-3
size: -
CDR3: CASSLSRSSTDTQYF
DNA: TGTGCCAGCAGCTTGAGTCGGTCTAGCACAGATACGCAGTATTTT

V: TRBV5-4
D: -
J: TRBJ2-5
size: -
CDR3: CASSPQVSYQETQYF
DNA: TGTGCCAGCAGCCCGCAGGTTTCGTACCAAGAGACCCAGTACTTC

V: TRBV7-9
D: -
J: TRBJ2-7
size: few
CDR3: CASSLGVISEDEQYF
DNA: TGTGCCAGCAGCTTAGGAGTCATTTCTGAGGACGAGCAGTACTTC

V: TRBV21-1
D: -
J: TRBJ1-1
size: once
CDR3: CASSKGAGNTEAFF
DNA: TGTGCCAGCAGCAAAGGGGCAGGGAACACTGAAGCTTTCTTT

V: TRBV18
D: -
J: TRBJ1-1
size: -
CDR3: CASSPQSMNTEAFF
DNA: TGTGCCAGCTCACCACAGAGCATGAACACTGAAGCTTTCTTT

V: TRBV6-5
D: TRBD1
J: TRBJ1-5
size: -
CDR3: CASSYSTGGSNQPQHF
DNA: TGTGCCAGCAGTTACTCTACAGGGGGTAGCAATCAGCCCCAGCATTTT

V: TRBV19
D: -
J: TRBJ2-6
size: -
CDR3: CASSIGIRGANVLTF
DNA: TGTGCCAGTAGTATCGGGATCCGTGGGGCCAACGTCCTGACTTTC

V: TRBV5-1
D: TRBD2
J: TRBJ2-3
size: -
CDR3: CASSLVTSGAGTDTQYF
DNA: TGCGCCAGCAGCTTGGTCACAAGCGGGGCGGGCACAGATACGCAGTATTTT

V: TRBV6-5
D: -
J: TRBJ2-7
size: -
CDR3: CASSSTGISYEQYF
DNA: TGTGCCAGCAGCTCAACAGGGATCTCCTACGAGCAGTACTTC